The sequence of this T cell receptor beta chain was determined in a study of Ad26.COV2.S vaccination and SARS-CoV-2 variants. Across the whole study: Vaccine-arm donor from the placebo-controlled COV1001 Ad26.COV2.S trial. Donor got 5x10^10 or 1x10^11 viral particles of Ad26.COV2.S.

The repertoire was sequenced with immunoSEQ multiplex PCR; TCRdb's copy has only in-frame clones and lacks some. The table has about 680,000 clones, roughly 90% seen once. The CDR3 totals 14 residues. The germline V gene has CDR1 LNHDA and CDR2 SQIVND (reference sequence). V was cut by 7 bases and J by 6 bases, with 18 bases left in between. The treatment is: some 20 received Ad26.COV2.S at low or high dose, single or two shots; about five received placebo; per-sample allocation not given. The samples were gathered on day 63 after the first injection of vaccine or placebo. The shot given was an Ad26 vector that makes Wuhan-strain SARS-CoV-2 spike.

The chain couples TRBV19 to TRBJ1-1; D gene unclear. The receptor was derived from a person between 18 and 65 years old who received the Ad26.COV2.S COVID-19 vaccine or a placebo. The sample here was peripheral blood, taken in a trial of Ad26.COV2.S vaccine versus placebo. CDR3 in DNA: TGTGCCAGTAATACCGGGTCCCGTAGCGCTGAAGCTTTCTTT. Residues: CASNTGSRSAEAFF. Full variable domain (rest looked up from reference TRBV19 and TRBJ1-1): DGGITQSPKYLFRKEGQNVTLSCEQNLNHDAMYWYRQDPGQGLRLIYYSQIVNDFQKGDIAEGYSVSREKKESFPLTVTSAQKNPTAFYLCASNTGSRSAEAFFGQGTRLTVV.